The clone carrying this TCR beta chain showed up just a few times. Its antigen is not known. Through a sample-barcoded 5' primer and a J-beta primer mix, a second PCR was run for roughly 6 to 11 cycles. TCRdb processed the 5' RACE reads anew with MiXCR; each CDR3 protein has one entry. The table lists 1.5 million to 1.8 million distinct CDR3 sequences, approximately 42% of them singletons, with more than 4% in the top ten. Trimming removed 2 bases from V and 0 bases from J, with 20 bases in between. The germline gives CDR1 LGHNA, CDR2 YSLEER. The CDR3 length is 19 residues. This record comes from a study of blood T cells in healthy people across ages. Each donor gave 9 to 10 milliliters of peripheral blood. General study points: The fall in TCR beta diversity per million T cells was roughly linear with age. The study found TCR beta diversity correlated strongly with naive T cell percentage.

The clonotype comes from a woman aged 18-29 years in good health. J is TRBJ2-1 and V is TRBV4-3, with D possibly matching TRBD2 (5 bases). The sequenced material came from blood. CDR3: CASSQRFPSLVSSYNEQFF. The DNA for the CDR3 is TGCGCCAGCAGCCAAAGGTTTCCTAGCTTAGTTAGCTCCTACAATGAGCAGTTCTTC.